This T cell receptor (beta chain) was obtained from a study of blood T cell repertoires in COVID-19. Whole-study context: Italy, Spain and the United States were the sources of the convalescent and acute COVID-19 samples. T cells, B-cell-depleted T cells, or PBMCs supplied cDNA or gDNA.

Germline trimming cut 0 bases from V and 3 bases from J; bases unmatched to any gene: 0. Germline values: CDR1 SGDLS, CDR2 YYNGEE. This CDR3 comprises 15 residues. As processed by the authors: Estimates of nucleated cell counts were drawn from the amplification of reference gene primers. Measured with immunoSEQ multiplex PCR; TCRdb has only the in-frame clones, and not every one. That table is the source of V, J and clone size, and D and trimming were worked out from the DNA. The sample records tens of thousands of clones, about nine tenths being singletons. V gene TRBV9 combines with J gene TRBJ2-1; 10 bases agree with TRBD1. The sample was peripheral blood. This receptor was taken from a young man with acute or convalescent COVID-19. CDR3 coding DNA: TGTGCCAGCAGCGTAGGGACAGGGGGCTACAATGAGCAGTTCTTC. Translated: CASSVGTGGYNEQFF. Variable domain in full (rest from reference TRBV9 and TRBJ2-1): DSGVTQTPKHLITATGQRVTLRCSPRSGDLSVYWYQQSLDQGLQFLIQYYNGEERAKGNILERFSAQQFPDLHSELNLSSLELGDSALYFCASSVGTGGYNEQFFGPGTRLTVL.